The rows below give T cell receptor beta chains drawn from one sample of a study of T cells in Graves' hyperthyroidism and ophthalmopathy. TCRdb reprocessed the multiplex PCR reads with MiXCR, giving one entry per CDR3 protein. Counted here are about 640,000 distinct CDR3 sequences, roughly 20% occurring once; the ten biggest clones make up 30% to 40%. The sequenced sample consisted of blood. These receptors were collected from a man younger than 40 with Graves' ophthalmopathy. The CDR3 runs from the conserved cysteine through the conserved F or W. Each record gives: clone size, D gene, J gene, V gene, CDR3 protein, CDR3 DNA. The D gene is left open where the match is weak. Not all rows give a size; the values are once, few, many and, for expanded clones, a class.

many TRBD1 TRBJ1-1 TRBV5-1 CASSLAGGTVNTEAFF TGCGCCAGCAGCTTGGCCGGGGGGACAGTGAACACTGAAGCTTTCTTT
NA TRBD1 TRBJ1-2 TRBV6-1 CASSASGQSNYGYTF TGTGCCAGCAGTGCATCGGGACAGTCTAACTATGGCTACACCTTC
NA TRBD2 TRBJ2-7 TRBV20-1 CSAGGLKRELIYEQHF TGCAGTGCCGGCGGATTAAAGCGGGAGCTTATCTACGAGCAGCACTTC
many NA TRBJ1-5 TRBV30 CAWSLQGKDQPQHF TGTGCCTGGAGCCTCCAGGGGAAGGATCAGCCCCAGCATTTT
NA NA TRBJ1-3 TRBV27 CASSAQGYPGNTIYF TGTGCCAGCAGTGCCCAGGGCTACCCTGGAAACACCATATATTTT
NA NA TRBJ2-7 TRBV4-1 CASSPWAGEYEQYF TGCGCCAGCAGCCCCTGGGCAGGGGAGTACGAGCAGTACTTC
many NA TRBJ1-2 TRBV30 CAWSVPPLTNYGYTF TGTGCCTGGAGTGTGCCCCCGCTAACTAACTATGGCTACACCTTC
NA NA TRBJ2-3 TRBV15 CATSSPPGGRGSTDTQYF TGTGCCACCAGCAGTCCGCCGGGGGGCAGAGGGAGCACAGATACGCAGTATTTT
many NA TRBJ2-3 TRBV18 CASSPNLADTQYF TGTGCCAGCTCACCGAACCTGGCAGATACGCAGTATTTT
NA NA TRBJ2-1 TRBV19 CASSEGGDEQFF TGTGCCAGTAGTGAGGGAGGCGATGAGCAGTTCTTC
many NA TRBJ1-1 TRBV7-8 CASSLDNSGTWTEAFF TGTGCCAGCAGCTTAGATAACAGCGGAACTTGGACTGAAGCTTTCTTT
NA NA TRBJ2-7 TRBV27 CASSVTQDRSYEQYF TGTGCCAGCAGTGTAACACAGGACAGATCCTACGAGCAGTACTTC
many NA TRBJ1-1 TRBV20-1 CSARSANTEAFF TGCAGTGCTAGATCGGCGAACACTGAAGCTTTCTTT
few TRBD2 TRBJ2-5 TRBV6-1 CASSGRPAGVQETQYF TGTGCCAGCAGTGGTCGGCCAGCGGGGGTCCAAGAGACCCAGTACTTC
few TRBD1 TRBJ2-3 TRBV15 CATSTDRGYTDTQYF TGTGCCACCAGCACGGACAGGGGGTACACAGATACGCAGTATTTT
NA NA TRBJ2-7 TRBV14 CASSPLQGAYGNEQYF TGTGCCAGCAGCCCGCTACAGGGAGCCTACGGCAACGAGCAGTACTTC
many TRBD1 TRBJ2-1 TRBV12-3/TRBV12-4 CASSLAGQVRLDEQFF TGTGCCAGCAGTTTAGCGGGACAGGTACGGTTAGATGAGCAGTTCTTC
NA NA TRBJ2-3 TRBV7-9 CASRPIGPPATDTQYF TGTGCCAGCAGGCCTATTGGGCCTCCTGCCACAGATACGCAGTATTTT
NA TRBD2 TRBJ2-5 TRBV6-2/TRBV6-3 CASSGLPWSGRAYQYF TGTGCCAGCAGTGGACTCCCCTGGTCTGGGAGGGCCTACCAGTACTTC